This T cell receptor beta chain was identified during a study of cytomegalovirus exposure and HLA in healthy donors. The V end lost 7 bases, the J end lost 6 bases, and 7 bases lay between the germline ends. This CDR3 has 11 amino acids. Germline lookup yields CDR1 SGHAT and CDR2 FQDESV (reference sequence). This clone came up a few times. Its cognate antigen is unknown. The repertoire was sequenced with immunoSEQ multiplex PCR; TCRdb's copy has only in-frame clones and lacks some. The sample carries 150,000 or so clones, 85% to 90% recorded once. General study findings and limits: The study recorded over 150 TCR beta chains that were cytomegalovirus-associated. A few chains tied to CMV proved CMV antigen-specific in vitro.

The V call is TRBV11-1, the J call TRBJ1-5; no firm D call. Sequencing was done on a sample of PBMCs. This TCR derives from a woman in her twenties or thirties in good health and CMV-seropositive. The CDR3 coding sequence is TGTGCCAGCATCCCCTGTCAGCCCCAGCATTTT. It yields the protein CASIPCQPQHF.